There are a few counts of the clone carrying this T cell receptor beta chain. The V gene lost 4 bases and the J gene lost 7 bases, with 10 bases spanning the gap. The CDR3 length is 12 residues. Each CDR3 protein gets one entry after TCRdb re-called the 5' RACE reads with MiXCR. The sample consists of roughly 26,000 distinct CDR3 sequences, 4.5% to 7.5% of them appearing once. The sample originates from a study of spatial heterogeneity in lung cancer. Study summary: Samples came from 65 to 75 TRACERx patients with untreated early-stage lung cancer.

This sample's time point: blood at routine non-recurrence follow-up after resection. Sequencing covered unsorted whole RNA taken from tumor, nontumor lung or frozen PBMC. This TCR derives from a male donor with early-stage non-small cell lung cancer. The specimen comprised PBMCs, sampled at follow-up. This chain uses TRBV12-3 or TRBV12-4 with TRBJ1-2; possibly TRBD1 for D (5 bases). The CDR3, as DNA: TGTGCCAGCAGTTACCAGGGTCGTGGCTACACCTTC. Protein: CASSYQGRGYTF.